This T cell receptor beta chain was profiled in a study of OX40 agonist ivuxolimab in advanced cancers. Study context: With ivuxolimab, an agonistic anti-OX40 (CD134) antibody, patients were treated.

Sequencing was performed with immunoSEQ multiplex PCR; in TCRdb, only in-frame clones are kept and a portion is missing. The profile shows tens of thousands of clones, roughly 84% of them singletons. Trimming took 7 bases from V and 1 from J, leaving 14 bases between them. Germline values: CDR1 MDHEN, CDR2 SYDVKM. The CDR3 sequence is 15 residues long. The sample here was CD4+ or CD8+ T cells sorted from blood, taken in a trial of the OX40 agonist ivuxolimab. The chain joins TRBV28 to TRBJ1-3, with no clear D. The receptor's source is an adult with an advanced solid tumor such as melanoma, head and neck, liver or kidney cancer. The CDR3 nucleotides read TGTGCCAGCACATTCCCGGATGGTTCTGGAAACACCATATATTTT. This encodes CASTFPDGSGNTIYF.